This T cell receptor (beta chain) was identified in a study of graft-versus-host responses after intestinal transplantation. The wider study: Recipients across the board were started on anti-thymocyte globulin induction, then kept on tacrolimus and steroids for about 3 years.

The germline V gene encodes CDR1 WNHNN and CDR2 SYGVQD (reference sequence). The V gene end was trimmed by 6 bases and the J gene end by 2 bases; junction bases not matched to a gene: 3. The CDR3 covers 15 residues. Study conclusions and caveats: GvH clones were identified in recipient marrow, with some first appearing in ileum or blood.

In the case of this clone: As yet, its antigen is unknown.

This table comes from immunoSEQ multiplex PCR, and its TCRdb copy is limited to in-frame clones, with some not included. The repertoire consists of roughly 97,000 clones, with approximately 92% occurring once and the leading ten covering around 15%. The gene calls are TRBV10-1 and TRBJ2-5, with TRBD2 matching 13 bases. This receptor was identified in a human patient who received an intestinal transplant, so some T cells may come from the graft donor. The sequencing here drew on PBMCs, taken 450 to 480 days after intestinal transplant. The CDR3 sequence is CASSRTSGGQETQYF. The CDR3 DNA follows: TGCGCCAGCAGCAGGACTAGCGGGGGACAAGAGACCCAGTACTTC.